Listed below are T cell receptor beta chains from one sample, sequenced in a study of molecular identifiers for immune sequencing clone quantification. TCRdb itself ran the PCR reads through MiXCR, one entry per CDR3 protein. The sample has approximately 320,000 distinct CDR3 sequences, roughly 24% seen once; the top ten hold about 0.74%. Sample: naive CD8+ T cells from blood, with Jurkat cell RNA spiked in. All receptors derive from a human donor in good health. Some libraries in this study had Jurkat cell RNA spiked in. Each CDR3 is given with its conserved first and last residue. The D gene is left open where the match is weak. Size is stated for part of the rows, as once, few or many counts, or as a class when the clone is expanded.

V,J,size,D,CDR3,DNA
TRBV7-6,TRBJ2-1,.,TRBD1,CASRRTGGGGDEQFF,TGTGCCAGCCGCCGGACAGGGGGCGGTGGCGATGAGCAGTTCTTC
TRBV10-3,TRBJ1-2,few,.,CAIGTDSNSLRYGYTF,TGTGCCATCGGTACGGACAGCAACTCACTTCGTTATGGCTACACCTTC
TRBV5-1,TRBJ2-2,.,.,CASSLPSGTGELFF,TGCGCCAGCAGCTTACCCAGTGGCACCGGGGAGCTGTTTTTT
TRBV21-1,TRBJ2-7,.,.,CASSTRDRGRGSTYEQYF,TGTGCCAGCAGCACCCGGGACAGGGGGCGCGGTTCGACCTACGAGCAGTACTTC
TRBV27,TRBJ2-3,few,.,CASSSKLTFTDTQYF,TGTGCCAGCAGCTCGAAGCTGACTTTCACAGATACGCAGTATTTT
TRBV7-6,TRBJ2-3,many,.,CASSPDIIDTLGTDTQYF,TGTGCCAGCAGCCCGGACATTATCGACACTTTAGGCACAGATACGCAGTATTTT
TRBV27,TRBJ1-5,.,.,CASSFYRDQPQHF,TGTGCCAGCAGTTTTTACAGGGATCAGCCCCAGCATTTT
TRBV28,TRBJ2-3,many,TRBD1,CASRSRGYTDTQYF,TGTGCCAGCCGATCCAGGGGGTACACAGATACGCAGTATTTT
TRBV27,TRBJ2-3,few,.,CASSLFDPRGATTDTQYF,TGTGCCAGCAGTTTATTTGACCCCCGGGGTGCAACCACAGATACGCAGTATTTT
TRBV14,TRBJ2-7,few,.,CASRRSDVAYEQYF,TGTGCCAGCCGCCGCAGTGACGTTGCCTACGAGCAGTACTTC
TRBV30,TRBJ2-1,few,TRBD2,CAWTITSGSYNEQFF,TGTGCCTGGACGATAACTAGCGGGTCCTACAATGAGCAGTTCTTC
TRBV12-3/TRBV12-4,TRBJ2-5,many,.,CASSITGLGETQYF,TGTGCCAGCAGTATAACAGGGCTCGGAGAGACCCAGTACTTC
TRBV5-1,TRBJ1-6,.,.,CASSLGRASEGSYNSPLHF,TGCGCCAGCAGCCTCGGACGGGCCTCAGAGGGGTCCTATAATTCACCCCTCCACTTT
TRBV7-9,TRBJ2-2,many,.,CASSPPEGENTGELFF,TGTGCCAGCAGCCCACCGGAGGGGGAAAACACCGGGGAGCTGTTTTTT
TRBV6-2/TRBV6-3,TRBJ1-5,.,.,CASSYFKDGSLNQPQHF,TGTGCCAGCAGTTACTTTAAGGACGGTTCCCTCAATCAGCCCCAGCATTTT
TRBV2,TRBJ1-2,many,TRBD1,CASSQTGGYGYTF,TGTGCCAGCAGTCAGACAGGGGGCTATGGCTACACCTTC
TRBV30,TRBJ1-1,many,TRBD1,CAWSHGQGNTEAFF,TGTGCCTGGAGTCACGGACAGGGGAACACTGAAGCTTTCTTT
TRBV7-3,TRBJ2-1,.,TRBD2,CACSSSSGGNNEQFF,TGTGCCTGCAGCTCCTCTAGCGGGGGGAATAATGAGCAGTTCTTC
TRBV28,TRBJ2-7,.,TRBD2,CASSRGLAGGPSEQYF,TGTGCCAGCAGTCGAGGACTAGCGGGAGGGCCGAGCGAGCAGTACTTC
TRBV5-5,TRBJ2-5,few,.,CASSWDMGNQETQYF,TGTGCCAGCAGCTGGGACATGGGGAACCAAGAGACCCAGTACTTC
TRBV7-2,TRBJ1-3,many,.,CASSLQGQPSGNTIYF,TGTGCCAGCAGCTTACAGGGGCAACCCTCTGGAAACACCATATATTTT
TRBV7-2,TRBJ2-3,.,TRBD2,CASRLVGGVSDTQYF,TGTGCCAGCCGCTTGGTGGGAGGGGTTTCAGATACGCAGTATTTT
TRBV6-2/TRBV6-3,TRBJ2-7,.,.,CASSPMVYEQYF,TGTGCCAGCAGTCCAATGGTCTACGAGCAGTACTTC
TRBV9,TRBJ1-1,many,.,CASSGSVATEAFF,TGTGCCAGCAGCGGCTCAGTTGCGACTGAAGCTTTCTTT
TRBV7-3,TRBJ1-1,many,TRBD1,CASSSHRGKDTEAFF,TGTGCCAGCAGCTCGCACAGGGGTAAGGACACTGAAGCTTTCTTT
TRBV5-3,TRBJ2-3,few,TRBD2,CASSETGGADTQYF,TGTGCCAGCAGCGAAACGGGGGGAGCAGATACGCAGTATTTT
TRBV2,TRBJ2-3,few,.,CASIQGPPDTQYF,TGTGCCAGCATCCAAGGTCCCCCAGATACGCAGTATTTT